These 29 T cell receptor beta chains were sequenced from one sample in a study of blood T cell repertoires in COVID-19. Sequencing used immunoSEQ multiplex PCR; TCRdb keeps in-frame clones, though not all of them. Of 200,000 to 250,000 clones listed, 86% are singletons. Sequencing input: peripheral blood. The source of these receptors is a woman between 50 and 59 years old with COVID-19, enrolled during active disease.

The J gene is TRBJ2-1, the V gene TRBV7-2; 8 bases fit TRBD1. The CDR3 loop spans 16 amino acids. Germline CDR1 SGHTA, CDR2 FQGNSA. V lost 5 bases, J lost 7 bases, and 13 bases stayed unmatched. CDR3 sequence (DNA): TGTGCCAGCAGCGCCCGAGACAGGGGATCGAGGAATGAGCAGTTCTTC. It codes for CASSARDRGSRNEQFF.

The V call is TRBV27, the J call TRBJ1-6; the D gene is possibly TRBD1 (6 bases). This CDR3 spans 14 amino acids. Trimming left V 7 bases short and J 4 bases short, with 11 bases between. CDR1 and CDR2 (germline): MNHEY, SMNVEV (reference sequence). DNA of the CDR3: TGTGCCAGCACCCAGGGGCCTTATAATTCACCCCTCCACTTT. Encoded protein: CASTQGPYNSPLHF.

The J gene is TRBJ1-5, the V gene TRBV24-1; D is uncertain. CDR3 length equals 15 residues. The germline V gene encodes CDR1 KGHDR and CDR2 SFDVKD. The germline V and J ends were trimmed by 4 bases and 0 bases, with 9 bases remaining between them. CDR3 sequence reads: CATSDRGTSNQPQHF. In nucleotides, the CDR3 is TGTGCCACCAGTGACCGGGGAACTAGCAATCAGCCCCAGCATTTT.

The rearrangement joins TRBV2 to TRBJ1-6, with D tentatively TRBD1 (5 bases). The CDR3 has 14 residues. V was trimmed by 7 bases and J by 10 bases, leaving 17 bases between them. Germline lookup yields CDR1 SNHLY and CDR2 FYNNEI. The CDR3 region has the DNA TGTGCCAGCATAAAGGAAGCAAGGGGCTCACCCCTCCACTTT. Encoded protein: CASIKEARGSPLHF.

The chain uses TRBV6-5 and TRBJ1-6; unclear D gene. CDR1 MNHEY and CDR2 SVGAGI come from the germline V gene. This CDR3 is 13 amino acids long. V dropped 1 base and J dropped 10 bases, with 8 bases sitting between them. The CDR3 nucleotides read TGTGCCAGCAGTTACTTTCAGAAGTCACCCCTCCACTTT. This codes for CASSYFQKSPLHF.

The V and J genes are TRBV12-3 or TRBV12-4 and TRBJ2-3; D gene uncertain. V was pared by 5 bases and J by 1 base, with 7 bases between. This CDR3 has 13 amino acids. CDR3 sequence reads: CASSPPGTDTQYF. The CDR3 coding sequence is TGTGCCAGCAGTCCTCCAGGCACAGATACGCAGTATTTT.

The V and J genes are TRBV19 and TRBJ1-5; TRBD1 matches at 9 bases. CDR1 LNHDA and CDR2 SQIVND come from the germline V gene (reference sequence). This CDR3 spans 15 amino acids. Unmatched junction bases numbered 7, after V lost 7 bases and J lost 3 bases. The CDR3 sequence: CASISGQGPNQPQHF. The CDR3 DNA is TGTGCCAGTATTTCCGGACAGGGGCCCAATCAGCCCCAGCATTTT.

The V and J genes are TRBV10-3 and TRBJ1-3, with unresolved D. V shed 7 bases and J shed 1 base, with 8 bases lying between them. The CDR3 covers 13 residues. Germline V gene sequence: CDR1 ENHRY, CDR2 SYGVKD. CDR3 coding DNA: TGTGCCATCACCACAGAATCTGGAAACACCATATATTTT. The encoded protein is CAITTESGNTIYF.

The chain couples TRBV19 to TRBJ1-1; D gene unclear. The CDR3 totals 13 residues. In germline, CDR1 is LNHDA, CDR2 SQIVND (reference sequence). V was shortened by 7 bases and J by 1 base, with 10 bases between the two germline ends. The CDR3 is CASKVTENTEAFF. Written as DNA, the CDR3 is TGTGCCAGTAAGGTCACAGAGAACACTGAAGCTTTCTTT. The full variable domain, its missing parts supplied by reference TRBV19 and TRBJ1-1, is DGGITQSPKYLFRKEGQNVTLSCEQNLNHDAMYWYRQDPGQGLRLIYYSQIVNDFQKGDIAEGYSVSREKKESFPLTVTSAQKNPTAFYLCASKVTENTEAFFGQGTRLTVV.

This clone appeared once. The chain joins TRBV27 to TRBJ2-7; possible D gene TRBD2, 7 bases. This CDR3 contains 19 residues. Germline loops: CDR1 MNHEY, CDR2 SMNVEV (reference sequence). The ends were cut back, 5 bases at V and 3 bases at J, with 29 bases in the middle. DNA for the CDR3: TGTGCCAGCAGTCCTCTTCAGAGGATGAACCGGGGGGCTGTCTACGAGCAGTACTTC. Translating it yields CASSPLQRMNRGAVYEQYF.

The CDR3 reads CATSDLDRGADTQYF. In DNA form, the CDR3 reads TGTGCCACCAGTGACCTAGACAGGGGTGCAGATACGCAGTATTTT. V and J are TRBV24-1 and TRBJ2-3; 8 bases map to TRBD1. CDR3 length equals 15 residues. V dropped 4 bases and J dropped 4; count of bases not matched to a gene: 6. From germline, CDR1 is KGHDR and CDR2 SFDVKD.

V usage is TRBV7-2 and J usage is TRBJ1-1; D perhaps matches TRBD1 (6 bases). The CDR3 has 12 residues. Trimming stripped 4 bases from V and 8 bases from J, with 11 bases between. The germline CDR1 and CDR2 sequences are SGHTA and FQGNSA. The CDR3 here is CASSSRGAEAFF. The CDR3 DNA reads as TGTGCCAGCAGCTCCAGGGGAGCAGAAGCTTTCTTT.

The genes are TRBV3-1 (or the pseudogene TRBV3-2) and TRBJ1-1; D ambiguous. The CDR3 has 11 amino acids. Per the germline V gene, CDR1 is LGHDT and CDR2 is YNNKEL (reference sequence). V lost 4 bases and J lost 4, with 4 bases in between. CDR3 DNA: TGTGCCAGCAGCCGAGCCACTGAAGCTTTCTTT. Its protein product is CASSRATEAFF.

CDR3 amino acids: CASSIGGIGNTIYF. Here the CDR3 DNA reads TGTGCCAGTAGTATTGGAGGGATTGGAAACACCATATATTTT. The V gene is TRBV19, the J gene TRBJ1-3; D gene uncertain. In germline, CDR1 is LNHDA, CDR2 SQIVND (reference sequence). The CDR3 covers 14 residues. V dropped 3 bases and J dropped 3 bases, with 9 bases sitting between them.

V gene TRBV5-4 combines with J gene TRBJ2-2; 7 bases fit TRBD1. The CDR3 length is 16 residues. Trimming at V came to 0 bases and at J to 1 base, leaving 3 bases not matched to a gene. CDR1 and CDR2 (germline): SGHNT, YYREEE (reference sequence). The CDR3 here is CASSLVWTGNTGELFF. The CDR3 nucleotides read TGTGCCAGCAGCTTGGTCTGGACAGGGAACACCGGGGAGCTGTTTTTT.

The rearrangement joins TRBV2 to TRBJ2-1; D is unclear. Trimming shortened V by 5 bases and J by 8 bases, and 13 bases separated the two germline ends. Germline assignment: CDR1 SNHLY and CDR2 FYNNEI. This CDR3 region has 13 residues. As DNA, the CDR3 is TGTGCCAGCAGTCCAGTTGGAGTTCATGAGCAGTTCTTC. Translating it yields CASSPVGVHEQFF.

V is TRBV11-2 and J is TRBJ2-7; TRBD1 matches 7 bases. Germline assignment: CDR1 SGHAT and CDR2 FQNNGV. The CDR3 totals 14 residues. J lost 3 bases, V lost 4 bases, and 6 bases had no gene match. This chain's CDR3 is CASSSGQQHYEQYF. The CDR3 DNA follows: TGTGCCAGCAGCTCGGGACAGCAACACTACGAGCAGTACTTC.

The gene calls are TRBV27 and TRBJ1-4; weak D call: TRBD1 (5 bases). Trimming took off 5 bases at V and 7 bases at J, with 17 bases between the two ends. Germline V gene sequence: CDR1 MNHEY, CDR2 SMNVEV (reference sequence). This CDR3 has 15 residues. Written as DNA, the CDR3 is TGTGCCAGCAGTGCCAGCGGGACGGTATTTGAAAAACTGTTTTTT. The encoded protein is CASSASGTVFEKLFF.

J is TRBJ1-1 and V is TRBV10-1; 7 bases align to TRBD1. CDR3 length: 14 amino acids. Germline V gene data show CDR1 as WNHNN and CDR2 as SYGVQD (reference sequence). Trimming removed 6 bases from V and 5 bases from J; junction bases left unmatched: 9. In nucleotides, the CDR3 is TGCGCCAGCAGCCCGGGACAGAGAAGAACTGAAGCTTTCTTT. This translates into CASSPGQRRTEAFF.

The V gene is TRBV23-1, the J gene TRBJ1-1; possibly TRBD1 for D (6 bases). TRBV23-1 is an ORF, and what it does is uncertain. Trimming left V 6 bases short and J 7 bases short, with 15 bases between. This CDR3 has 13 amino acids. CDR3 DNA sequence: TGCGCCAGCAGACCCACAGGGTCGGGTGAAGCTTTCTTT. Protein product: CASRPTGSGEAFF.

CDR3 DNA sequence: TGTGCCAGCAGTCCCTGGACTAGCAGCCTCCGAACTGAAGCTTTCTTT. It is translated as CASSPWTSSLRTEAFF. This chain joins TRBV6-6 and TRBJ1-1; D remains unclear. V was pared by 5 bases and J by 5 bases, with 21 bases between. The CDR3 has 16 residues. The germline gives CDR1 MNHNY, CDR2 SVGAGI (reference sequence).

This clone occurred once. The V gene is TRBV10-3, the J gene TRBJ1-3; D may be TRBD1 (6 bases). Trimming took 6 bases from V and 2 from J, leaving 14 bases between them. The CDR3 is made up of 15 amino acids. Germline CDR1 ENHRY, CDR2 SYGVKD. For the CDR3, the DNA is TGTGCCATCAGCACCCCTACAGGGACTGGAAACACCATATATTTT. It translates to CAISTPTGTGNTIYF.

V usage is TRBV10-1 and J usage is TRBJ2-7; D remains ambiguous. The CDR3 is made up of 12 amino acids. CDR1 and CDR2 (germline): WNHNN, SYGVQD (reference sequence). V lost 5 bases and J lost 0, with 5 bases in between. The CDR3 region has the DNA TGCGCCAGCAGTCCAAACTCCTACGAGCAGTACTTC. Its translation: CASSPNSYEQYF.

This clone was seen a handful of times. This sequence joins TRBV7-2 and TRBJ1-1, with D possibly being TRBD1 (6 bases). Germline V gene data show CDR1 as SGHTA and CDR2 as FQGNSA. This CDR3 spans 14 amino acids. The ends were cut back, 1 base at V and 4 bases at J, with 10 bases in the middle. In DNA, the CDR3 is TGTGCCAGCAGCTTAGTGAGGGGGTCCACTGAAGCTTTCTTT. Encoded protein: CASSLVRGSTEAFF.

This rearrangement joins TRBV30 to TRBJ1-5, with D unclear. CDR1 GTSNPN and CDR2 SVGIG come from the germline V gene (reference sequence). The CDR3 extends over 15 amino acids. Trimming took off 0 bases at V and 3 bases at J, with 12 bases between the two ends. CDR3 DNA: TGTGCCTGGAGTGTCCGGGTCGGCATCAATCAGCCCCAGCATTTT. This encodes CAWSVRVGINQPQHF.

The genes are TRBV10-3 and TRBJ1-5; D gene uncertain. Germline CDR1 reads ENHRY; CDR2 reads SYGVKD. Between the trimmed V and J ends, which lost 2 bases and 5 bases, there was a span of 10 bases. The CDR3 loop spans 14 amino acids. CDR3 nucleotides: TGTGCCATCAGTGAGGAGAAGAGAGATCAGCCCCAGCATTTT. It encodes CAISEEKRDQPQHF.

J is TRBJ1-4 and V is TRBV5-1, with D tentatively TRBD1 (5 bases). Trimming pared 4 bases from V and 0 bases from J, leaving 10 bases between. Per the germline V gene, CDR1 is SGHRS and CDR2 is YFSETQ. The CDR3 is made up of 15 amino acids. CDR3: CASSIDSTTNEKLFF. Written as DNA, the CDR3 is TGCGCCAGCAGCATCGACAGCACAACTAATGAAAAACTGTTTTTT.

This clone showed up just a few times. The rearrangement uses TRBV3-1 (or the pseudogene TRBV3-2) and TRBJ1-4; D gene ambiguous. Trimming left V 6 bases short and J 8 bases short, with 13 bases between. The length of the CDR3 is 13 residues. Germline lookup yields CDR1 LGHDT and CDR2 YNNKEL (reference sequence). The CDR3 coding sequence is TGTGCCAGCAGGGGTACGGGAGAGGAAAAACTGTTTTTT. Residues: CASRGTGEEKLFF.

The rearrangement joins TRBV30 to TRBJ1-2; D possibly corresponds to TRBD1 (6 bases). CDR1 and CDR2 (germline): GTSNPN, SVGIG (reference sequence). V was cut by 3 bases and J by 0 bases, with 8 bases left in between. There are 13 residues in the CDR3. Written as DNA, the CDR3 is TGTGCCTGGAGGACAGGAACTAACTATGGCTACACCTTC. Translated, it gives CAWRTGTNYGYTF.